This section outlines one TCR beta chain sequence together with its context. Its specificity is not known. The ends were cut back, 1 base at V and 3 bases at J, with 24 bases in the middle. Per germline, CDR1 MNHNS and CDR2 SASEGT. The CDR3 covers 19 residues. Treatment specified: roughly 18 received Ad26.COV2.S at low or high dose, single or two shots; about 5 received placebo; per-sample allocation not given. Samples came from day 63 after the first vaccine or placebo injection. This sample is part of a study of Ad26.COV2.S vaccination and SARS-CoV-2 variants. Study in general: It was the COV1001 Ad26.COV2.S trial arm that included the donor. Overall study results and limits: Researchers reported similar non-spike TCR breadth in vaccine and placebo recipients.

TCRdb's table, derived via immunoSEQ multiplex PCR, lists solely in-frame clones and lacks some. The sample shows hundreds of thousands of clones, 80% to 90% of them seen only once. The TCR comes from a person between 18 and 59 years old who received the Ad26.COV2.S COVID-19 vaccine or a placebo. This specimen was peripheral blood, taken in a trial of Ad26.COV2.S vaccine versus placebo. J is TRBJ1-1 and V is TRBV6-1; D unresolved. CDR3 loop: CASSEGIAGRGWGHTEAFF. In DNA form, the CDR3 reads TGTGCCAGCAGTGAAGGAATAGCAGGCAGAGGATGGGGTCACACTGAAGCTTTCTTT.